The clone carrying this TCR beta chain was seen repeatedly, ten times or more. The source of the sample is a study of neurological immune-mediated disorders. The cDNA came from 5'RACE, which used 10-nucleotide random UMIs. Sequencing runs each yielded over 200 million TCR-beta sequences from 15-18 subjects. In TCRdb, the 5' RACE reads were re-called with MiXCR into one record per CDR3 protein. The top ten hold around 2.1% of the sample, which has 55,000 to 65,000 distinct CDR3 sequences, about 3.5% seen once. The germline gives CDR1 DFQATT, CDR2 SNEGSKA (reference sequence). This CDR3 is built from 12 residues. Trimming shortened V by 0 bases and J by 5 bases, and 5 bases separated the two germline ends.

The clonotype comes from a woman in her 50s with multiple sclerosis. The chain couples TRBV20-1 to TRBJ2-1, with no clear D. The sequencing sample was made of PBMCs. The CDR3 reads CSARERHNEQFF. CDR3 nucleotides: TGCAGTGCTAGAGAAAGGCACAATGAGCAGTTCTTC.